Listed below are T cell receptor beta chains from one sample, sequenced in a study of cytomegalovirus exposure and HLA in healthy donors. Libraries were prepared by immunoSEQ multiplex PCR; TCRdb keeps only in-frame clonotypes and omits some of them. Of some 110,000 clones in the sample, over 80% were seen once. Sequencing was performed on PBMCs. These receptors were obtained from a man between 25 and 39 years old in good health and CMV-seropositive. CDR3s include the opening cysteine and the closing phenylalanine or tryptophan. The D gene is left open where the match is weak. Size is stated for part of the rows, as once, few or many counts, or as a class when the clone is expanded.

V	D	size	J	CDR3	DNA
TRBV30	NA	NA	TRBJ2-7	CAWRGPGDPYEQYF	TGTGCCTGGAGAGGTCCAGGGGACCCCTACGAGCAGTACTTC
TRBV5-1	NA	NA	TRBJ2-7	CASSLVPGGAYEQYF	TGCGCCAGCAGCTTGGTACCAGGTGGGGCGTACGAGCAGTACTTC
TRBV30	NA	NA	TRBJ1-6	CACSKRGVGGSPLHF	TGTGCCTGCTCCAAACGGGGGGTCGGAGGGTCACCCCTCCACTTT
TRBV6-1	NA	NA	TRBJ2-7	CASSEAEQGAYEQYF	TGTGCCAGCAGTGAAGCAGAACAGGGTGCCTACGAGCAGTACTTC
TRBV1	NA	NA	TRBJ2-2	CTSSHGTGLTGELFF	TGCACCAGCAGTCACGGGACAGGGTTGACCGGGGAGCTGTTTTTT
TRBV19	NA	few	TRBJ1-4	CASSPVSRGKAEKLFF	TGTGCCAGTAGCCCCGTATCTCGGGGTAAGGCTGAAAAACTGTTTTTT
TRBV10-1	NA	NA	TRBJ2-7	CASSEGTTRNEQYF	TGCGCCAGCAGTGAAGGGACAACACGGAACGAGCAGTACTTC
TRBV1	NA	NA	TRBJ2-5	CTSSRDGTGGKETQYF	TGCACCAGCAGCCGTGACGGGACAGGGGGCAAAGAGACCCAGTACTTC
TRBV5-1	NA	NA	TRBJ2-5	CASSLDRAGETQYF	TGCGCCAGCAGCTTGGACAGGGCCGGAGAGACCCAGTACTTC
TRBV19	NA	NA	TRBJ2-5	CASSGGGGASAQYF	TGTGCCAGTAGTGGGGGAGGAGGGGCATCGGCCCAGTACTTC
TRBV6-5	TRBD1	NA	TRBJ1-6	CASSYHRDSLNSPLHF	TGTGCCAGCAGTTACCACCGGGACAGCCTCAATTCACCCCTCCACTTT
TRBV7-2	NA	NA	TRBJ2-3	CASSPTAAGSSTDTQYF	TGTGCCAGCAGCCCGACGGCGGCGGGTTCGTCCACAGATACGCAGTATTTT
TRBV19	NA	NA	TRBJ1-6	CASSPQGTNSPLHF	TGTGCCAGTAGCCCCCAGGGAACTAATTCACCCCTCCACTTT
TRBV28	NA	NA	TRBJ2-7	CASSLGGGFTYEQYF	TGTGCCAGCAGCCTGGGGGGGGGCTTTACCTACGAGCAGTACTTC
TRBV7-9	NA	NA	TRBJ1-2	CASSPSGIYVMSTGYTF	TGTGCCAGCAGCCCCTCGGGAATATATGTAATGTCTACTGGCTACACCTTC
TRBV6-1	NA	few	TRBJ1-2	CASSELGSGNGYTF	TGTGCCAGCAGCGAACTGGGGTCGGGGAATGGCTACACCTTC
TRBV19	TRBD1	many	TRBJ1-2	CASSSRTGTIYGYTF	TGTGCCAGTAGTTCCAGGACAGGGACAATCTATGGCTACACCTTC
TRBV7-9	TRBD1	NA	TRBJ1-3	CASSSHQTGNGNTIYF	TGTGCCAGCAGCTCCCACCAGACAGGGAATGGAAACACCATATATTTT
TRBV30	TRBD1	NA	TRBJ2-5	CAWSLTGATQYF	TGTGCCTGGAGTTTAACAGGGGCCACCCAGTACTTC
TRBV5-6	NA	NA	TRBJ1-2	CASSLHRDVTGYTF	TGTGCCAGCAGCTTGCACAGGGATGTGACTGGCTACACCTTC
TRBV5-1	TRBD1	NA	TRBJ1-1	CASSLPRDRDFDEAFF	TGCGCCAGCAGCTTACCCCGGGACAGGGACTTCGATGAAGCTTTCTTT
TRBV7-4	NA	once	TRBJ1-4	CASSPDRFLMATNEKLFF	TGTGCCAGCAGCCCTGACAGATTCCTAATGGCAACTAATGAAAAACTGTTTTTT
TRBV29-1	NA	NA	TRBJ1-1	CSVGRGSGGLASISFF	NA
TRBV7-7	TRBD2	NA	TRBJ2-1	CASSFRLAGVNEQFF	TGTGCTAGCAGTTTCAGACTAGCGGGGGTCAATGAGCAGTTCTTC
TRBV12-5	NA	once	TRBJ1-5	CASGLRRGGIPQPQHF	TGTGCTAGTGGTTTGCGAAGGGGAGGTATCCCTCAGCCCCAGCATTTT
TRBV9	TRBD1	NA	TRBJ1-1	CASSAGGQGNTEAFF	TGTGCCAGCAGCGCCGGTGGACAGGGGAACACTGAAGCTTTCTTT
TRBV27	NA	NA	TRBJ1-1	CASSPPWGGTEAFF	TGTGCCAGCAGTCCGCCGTGGGGGGGCACTGAAGCTTTCTTT
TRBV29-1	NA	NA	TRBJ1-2	CSVGHPNYGYTF	TGCAGCGTCGGACACCCCAACTATGGCTACACCTTC
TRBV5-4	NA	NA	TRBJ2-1	CASSLAGFNEQFF	TGTGCCAGCAGCCTGGCGGGGTTCAATGAGCAGTTCTTC
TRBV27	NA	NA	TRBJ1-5	CASSLTATGMQPQHF	TGTGCCAGCAGCTTGACAGCTACAGGGATGCAGCCCCAGCATTTT
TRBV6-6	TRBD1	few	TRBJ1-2	CASSRTGEGYTF	TGTGCCAGCAGCCGGACAGGGGAGGGCTACACCTTC
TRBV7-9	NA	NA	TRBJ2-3	CASSRTGATDTQYF	TGTGCCAGCAGCCGAACAGGAGCAACAGATACGCAGTATTTT
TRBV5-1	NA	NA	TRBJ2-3	CASSLSGADTQYF	TGCGCCAGCAGCTTGTCGGGAGCAGATACGCAGTATTTT
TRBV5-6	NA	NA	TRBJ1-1	CASSTRGAGALNTEAFF	TGTGCCAGCAGCACGCGGGGGGCGGGAGCTCTGAACACTGAAGCTTTCTTT
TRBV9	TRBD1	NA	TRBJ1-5	CASSPDRENQPQHF	TGTGCCAGCAGCCCAGACAGGGAAAACCAGCCCCAGCATTTT
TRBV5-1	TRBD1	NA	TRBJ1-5	CASSLYGQGHQPQHF	TGCGCCAGCAGCTTATATGGACAGGGTCATCAGCCCCAGCATTTT
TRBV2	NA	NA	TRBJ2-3	CASSEYGASTDTQYF	TGTGCCAGCAGTGAGTATGGGGCGAGCACAGATACGCAGTATTTT
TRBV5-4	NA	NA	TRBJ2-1	CASSSPSGYNEQFF	TGTGCCAGCAGCTCCCCCAGCGGCTACAATGAGCAGTTCTTC
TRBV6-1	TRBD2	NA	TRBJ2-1	CASSERPTSGGNEQFF	TGTGCCAGCAGTGAAAGGCCCACTAGCGGGGGCAATGAGCAGTTCTTC
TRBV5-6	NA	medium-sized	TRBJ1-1	CASSWGGVTEAFF	TGTGCCAGCAGCTGGGGGGGCGTCACTGAAGCTTTCTTT
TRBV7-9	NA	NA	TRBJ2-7	CASTLSGSHEQYF	TGTGCCAGCACCCTATCAGGGTCCCACGAGCAGTACTTC
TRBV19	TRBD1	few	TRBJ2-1	CASSIDPGQGYNEQFF	TGTGCCAGTAGTATAGACCCGGGACAGGGGTACAATGAGCAGTTCTTC
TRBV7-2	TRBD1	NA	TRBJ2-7	CASSRDRGSSYEQYF	TGTGCCAGCAGCAGGGACAGGGGAAGCTCCTACGAGCAGTACTTC
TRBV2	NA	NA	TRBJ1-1	CASIRDIGWGTEAFF	TGTGCCAGCATCCGGGACATCGGGTGGGGCACTGAAGCTTTCTTT
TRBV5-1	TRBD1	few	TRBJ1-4	CASSPKAPGQSNEKLFF	TGCGCCAGCAGCCCTAAGGCCCCGGGACAGAGTAATGAAAAACTGTTTTTT
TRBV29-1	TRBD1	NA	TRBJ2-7	CSAMDRGRYEQYF	TGCAGCGCTATGGACAGGGGGCGGTACGAGCAGTACTTC
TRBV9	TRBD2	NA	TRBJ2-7	CASSVGLAPHEQYF	TGTGCCAGCAGCGTAGGACTAGCGCCCCACGAGCAGTACTTC
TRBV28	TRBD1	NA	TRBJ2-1	CASSSTTGAGSYNEQFF	TGTGCCAGCAGTTCCACCACAGGGGCCGGCTCCTACAATGAGCAGTTCTTC
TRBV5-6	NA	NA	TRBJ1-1	CASSLSTEAFF	TGTGCCAGCAGCCTCTCGACTGAAGCTTTCTTT
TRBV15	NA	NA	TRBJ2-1	CATSTFSGGIYNEQFF	TGTGCCACCAGCACCTTTAGCGGCGGGATCTACAATGAGCAGTTCTTC
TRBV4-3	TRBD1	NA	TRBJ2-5	CASSQERGQGTTQYF	TGCGCCAGCAGCCAAGAACGGGGACAGGGAACGACCCAGTACTTC
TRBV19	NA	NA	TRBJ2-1	CASTLWGRIDEQFF	TGTGCCAGTACACTGTGGGGCAGGATAGATGAGCAGTTCTTC
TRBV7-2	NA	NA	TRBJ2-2	CASRGAFMGGELFF	TGTGCCAGCAGAGGGGCCTTTATGGGCGGGGAGCTGTTTTTT